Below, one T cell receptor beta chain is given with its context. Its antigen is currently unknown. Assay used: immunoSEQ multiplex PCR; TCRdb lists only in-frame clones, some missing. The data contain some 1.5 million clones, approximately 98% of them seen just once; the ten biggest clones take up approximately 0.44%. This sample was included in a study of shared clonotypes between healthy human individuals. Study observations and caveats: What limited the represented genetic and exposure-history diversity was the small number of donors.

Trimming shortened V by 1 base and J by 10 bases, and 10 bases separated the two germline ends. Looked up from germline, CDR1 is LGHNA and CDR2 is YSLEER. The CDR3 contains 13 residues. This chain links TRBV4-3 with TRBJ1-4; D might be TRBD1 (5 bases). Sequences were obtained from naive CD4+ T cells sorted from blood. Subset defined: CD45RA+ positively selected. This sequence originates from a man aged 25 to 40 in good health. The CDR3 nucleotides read TGCGCCAGCAGCCAAGTTCAGGGCGGAAAACTGTTTTTT. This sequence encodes CASSQVQGGKLFF.